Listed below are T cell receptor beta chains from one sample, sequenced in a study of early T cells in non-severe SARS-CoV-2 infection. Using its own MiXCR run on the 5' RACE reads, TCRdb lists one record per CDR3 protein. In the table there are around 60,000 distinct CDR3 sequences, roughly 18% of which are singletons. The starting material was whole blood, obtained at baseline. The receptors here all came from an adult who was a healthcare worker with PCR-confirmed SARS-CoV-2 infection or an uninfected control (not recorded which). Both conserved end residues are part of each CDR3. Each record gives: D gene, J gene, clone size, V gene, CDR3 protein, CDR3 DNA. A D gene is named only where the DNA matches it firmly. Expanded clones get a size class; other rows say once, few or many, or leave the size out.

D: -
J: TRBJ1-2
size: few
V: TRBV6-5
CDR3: CASSSAAGGGYTF
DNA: TGTGCCAGCAGTTCCGCCGCCGGGGGTGGCTACACCTTC

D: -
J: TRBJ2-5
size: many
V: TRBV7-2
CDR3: CASSFAAGETQYF
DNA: TGTGCCAGCAGCTTCGCGGCTGGGGAGACCCAGTACTTC

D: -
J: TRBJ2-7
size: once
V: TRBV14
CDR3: CASSQVGGVEQYF
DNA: TGTGCCAGCAGCCAAGTAGGAGGGGTCGAGCAGTACTTC

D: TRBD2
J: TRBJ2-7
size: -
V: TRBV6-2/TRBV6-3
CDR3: CASSWGLAATYEQYF
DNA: TGTGCCAGCAGCTGGGGACTAGCGGCCACCTACGAGCAGTACTTC

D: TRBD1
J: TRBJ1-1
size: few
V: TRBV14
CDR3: CASSPWDRGRGTEAFF
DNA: TGTGCCAGCAGCCCATGGGACAGGGGGCGAGGTACTGAAGCTTTCTTT

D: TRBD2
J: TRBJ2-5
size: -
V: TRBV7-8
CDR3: CASSSDREAQYF
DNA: TGTGCCAGCAGCTCGGACCGGGAGGCCCAGTACTTC

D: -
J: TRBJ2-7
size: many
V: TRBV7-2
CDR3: CASSPGDTSWPYEQYF
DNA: TGTGCCAGCAGCCCAGGGGACACCTCGTGGCCCTACGAGCAGTACTTC

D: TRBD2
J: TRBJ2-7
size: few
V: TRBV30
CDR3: CAWSVAGGAYEQYF
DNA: TGTGCCTGGAGTGTGGCGGGGGGTGCCTACGAGCAGTACTTC

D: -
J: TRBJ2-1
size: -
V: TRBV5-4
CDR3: CASSVTTYNEQFF
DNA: TGTGCCAGCAGTGTGACAACCTACAATGAGCAGTTCTTC

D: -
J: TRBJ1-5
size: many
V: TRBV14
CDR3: CASSPSSNQPQHF
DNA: TGTGCCAGCAGCCCGTCCAGCAATCAGCCCCAGCATTTT

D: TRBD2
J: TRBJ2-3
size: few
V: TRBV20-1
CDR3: CSASPGLVTQYF
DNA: TGCAGTGCCAGCCCCGGACTAGTCACGCAGTATTTT

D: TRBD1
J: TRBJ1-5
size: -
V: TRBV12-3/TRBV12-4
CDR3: CASSRTGGGNQPQHF
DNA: TGTGCCAGCAGCCGGACAGGGGGTGGCAATCAGCCCCAGCATTTT

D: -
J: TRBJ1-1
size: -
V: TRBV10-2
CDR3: CASSDHGTQRLAFF
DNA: TGCGCCAGCAGTGATCATGGGACCCAAAGGCTAGCTTTCTTT

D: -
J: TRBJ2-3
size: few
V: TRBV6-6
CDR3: CASTAGSTDTQYF
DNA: TGTGCCAGCACGGCGGGGAGCACAGATACGCAGTATTTT

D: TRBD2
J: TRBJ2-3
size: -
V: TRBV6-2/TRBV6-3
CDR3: CASSYDLAGGRDTQYF
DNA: TGTGCCAGCAGTTACGACCTAGCGGGAGGCCGAGATACGCAGTATTTT

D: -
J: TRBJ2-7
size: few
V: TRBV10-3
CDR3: CAISESRKGSSYEQYF
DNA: TGTGCCATCAGTGAGTCCAGAAAAGGAAGCTCCTACGAGCAGTACTTC

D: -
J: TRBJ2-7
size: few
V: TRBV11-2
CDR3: CASSLSRYEQYF
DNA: TGTGCCAGCAGCTTATCGCGCTACGAGCAGTACTTC

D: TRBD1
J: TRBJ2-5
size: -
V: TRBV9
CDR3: CASSGTGAGFQETQYF
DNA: TGTGCCAGCAGCGGGACAGGGGCGGGTTTCCAAGAGACCCAGTACTTC

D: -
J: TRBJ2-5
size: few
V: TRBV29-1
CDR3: CSVEGLVEETQYF
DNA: TGCAGCGTTGAGGGACTGGTCGAAGAGACCCAGTACTTC

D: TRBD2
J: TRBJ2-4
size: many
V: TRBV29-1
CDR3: CSVDGGNLQYF
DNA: TGCAGCGTTGACGGGGGGAACCTTCAGTACTTC

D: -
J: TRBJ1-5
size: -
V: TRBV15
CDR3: CATSRKGNQPQHF
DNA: TGTGCCACCAGCAGGAAGGGTAATCAGCCCCAGCATTTT

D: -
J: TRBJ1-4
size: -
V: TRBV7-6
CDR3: CASSIATNEKLFF
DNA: TGTGCCAGCAGCATTGCAACTAATGAAAAACTGTTTTTT

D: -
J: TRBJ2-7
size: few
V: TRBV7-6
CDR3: CASSLKQGVEQYF
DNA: TGTGCCAGCAGCTTGAAACAGGGAGTCGAGCAGTACTTC

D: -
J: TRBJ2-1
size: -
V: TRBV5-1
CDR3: CASSFAGGNEQFF
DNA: TGCGCCAGCAGCTTTGCAGGCGGCAATGAGCAGTTCTTC

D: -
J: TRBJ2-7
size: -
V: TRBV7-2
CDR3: CASSLVGGTSYEQYF
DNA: TGTGCCAGCAGCTTAGTCGGCGGGACCTCCTACGAGCAGTACTTC

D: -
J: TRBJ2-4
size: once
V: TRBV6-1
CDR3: CASSEEDTRRGSKNIQYF
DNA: TGTGCCAGCAGTGAAGAGGATACGCGTCGGGGATCCAAAAACATTCAGTACTTC

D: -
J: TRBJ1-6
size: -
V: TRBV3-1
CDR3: CASSQGGGSPLHF
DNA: TGTGCCAGCAGCCAAGGGGGCGGTTCACCCCTCCACTTT

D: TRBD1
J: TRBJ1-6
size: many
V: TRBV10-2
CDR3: CASFEGQYNSPLHF
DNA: TGCGCCAGTTTTGAGGGACAGTACAATTCACCCCTCCACTTT

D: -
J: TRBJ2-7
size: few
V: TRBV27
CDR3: CASSLRGYHEQYF
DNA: TGTGCCAGCAGTTTAAGGGGATACCACGAGCAGTACTTC

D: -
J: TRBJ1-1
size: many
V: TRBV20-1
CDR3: CSARADRLNTEAFF
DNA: TGCAGTGCTAGAGCCGACAGACTGAACACTGAAGCTTTCTTT

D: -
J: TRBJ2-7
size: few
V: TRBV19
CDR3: CASSIDPTRYEQYF
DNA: TGTGCCAGTAGTATAGACCCGACGCGCTACGAGCAGTACTTC

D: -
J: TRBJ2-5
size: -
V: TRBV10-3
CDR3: CAISDQRGAETQYF
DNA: TGTGCCATCAGTGACCAACGGGGGGCGGAGACCCAGTACTTC

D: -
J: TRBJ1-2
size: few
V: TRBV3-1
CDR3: CASSRGRYGYTF
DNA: TGTGCCAGCAGCCGAGGGCGTTATGGCTACACCTTC

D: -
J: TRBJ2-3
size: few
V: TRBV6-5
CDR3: CASSYSSRVGVPDTQYF
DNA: TGTGCCAGCAGTTACTCGAGTCGGGTAGGGGTCCCAGATACGCAGTATTTT

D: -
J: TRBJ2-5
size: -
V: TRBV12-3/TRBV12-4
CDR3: CASSLGQAQETQYF
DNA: TGTGCCAGCAGTTTAGGACAGGCCCAAGAGACCCAGTACTTC

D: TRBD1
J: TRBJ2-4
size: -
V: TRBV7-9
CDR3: CASSFGQGAGIQYF
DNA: TGTGCCAGCAGCTTTGGACAGGGGGCCGGCATTCAGTACTTC

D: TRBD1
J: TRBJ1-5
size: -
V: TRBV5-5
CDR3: CASSPIDRADQPQHF
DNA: TGTGCCAGCAGCCCAATCGACAGGGCAGATCAGCCCCAGCATTTT

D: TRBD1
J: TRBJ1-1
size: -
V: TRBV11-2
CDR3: CASRIGTVNTEAFF
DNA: TGTGCCAGCAGGATAGGGACAGTGAACACTGAAGCTTTCTTT

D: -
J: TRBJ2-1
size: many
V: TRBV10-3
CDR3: CAISENREEDEQFF
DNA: TGTGCCATCAGTGAGAACAGGGAGGAAGATGAGCAGTTCTTC

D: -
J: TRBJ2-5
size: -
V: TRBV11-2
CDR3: CASSSTGWRTRDQETQYF
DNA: TGTGCCAGCAGCTCGACAGGTTGGAGAACTAGGGACCAAGAGACCCAGTACTTC

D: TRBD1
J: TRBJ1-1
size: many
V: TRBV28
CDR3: CASRSQGTLEAFF
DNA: TGTGCCAGCAGGTCACAGGGGACCCTTGAAGCTTTCTTT

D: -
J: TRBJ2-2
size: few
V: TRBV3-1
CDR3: CASSLTRFGELFF
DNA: TGTGCCAGCAGCCTCACGCGGTTTGGGGAGCTGTTTTTT

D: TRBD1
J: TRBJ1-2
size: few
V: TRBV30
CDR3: CAWRRTGAWSYTF
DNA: TGTGCCTGGAGAAGAACAGGGGCGTGGAGCTACACCTTC

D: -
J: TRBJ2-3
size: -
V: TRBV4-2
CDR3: CASSQVIGDLSTDTQYF
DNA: TGTGCCAGCAGCCAAGTAATAGGGGACTTGTCCACAGATACGCAGTATTTT

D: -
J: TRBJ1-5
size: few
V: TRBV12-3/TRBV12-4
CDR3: CASTRWGAIQPQHF
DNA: TGTGCCAGCACCCGATGGGGGGCGATTCAGCCCCAGCATTTT

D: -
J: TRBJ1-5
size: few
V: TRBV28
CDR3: CASSFKGVGQPQHF
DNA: TGTGCCAGCAGTTTCAAAGGGGTAGGTCAGCCCCAGCATTTT

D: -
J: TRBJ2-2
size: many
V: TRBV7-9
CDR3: CASSGQYTGELFF
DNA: TGTGCCAGCAGCGGACAGTACACCGGGGAGCTGTTTTTT

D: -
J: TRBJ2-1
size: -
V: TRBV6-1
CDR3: CASSEGTVYNEQFF
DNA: TGTGCCAGCAGTGAAGGGACTGTCTACAATGAGCAGTTCTTC

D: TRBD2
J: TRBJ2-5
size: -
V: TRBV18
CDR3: CASSPQGLSQETQYF
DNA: TGTGCCAGCTCACCGCAGGGACTAAGCCAAGAGACCCAGTACTTC

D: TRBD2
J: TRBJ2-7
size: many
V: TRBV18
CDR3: CASSISGTSGSYEQYF
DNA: TGTGCCAGCTCGATTTCCGGGACTAGCGGCTCCTACGAGCAGTACTTC

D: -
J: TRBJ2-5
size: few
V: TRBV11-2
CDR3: CASSRQIQETQYF
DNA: TGTGCCAGCAGCCGACAGATCCAAGAGACCCAGTACTTC